This T cell receptor beta chain was captured in a study of blood T cell repertoires in COVID-19. Study information: Samples of COVID-19 (acute and convalescent) were obtained from the United States, Italy and Spain. The cDNA or gDNA used as material had been derived from T cells, B-cell-depleted T cells, or PBMCs.

V lost 4 bases to trimming and J lost 9 bases; unmatched junction nucleotides: 11. The CDR3 extends over 14 amino acids. CDR1 and CDR2 (germline): GTSNPN, SVGIG (reference sequence). In the authors' workflow: Nucleated cell counts were estimated from reference gene primer amplification. Clones were read by immunoSEQ multiplex PCR, and TCRdb kept only the in-frame ones, dropping some. V and J calls and clone size follow that table, whereas D and trimming were derived from the DNA. The table records 250,000 or so clones, approximately 90% of them present only once. This sequence joins TRBV30 and TRBJ2-4; 8 nucleotides align to TRBD2. The sequencing sample was made of peripheral blood. The receptor comes from a woman aged 40-49 years who had recovered from COVID-19. This CDR3 reads CAWNPGRAGGIQYF. Written as DNA, the CDR3 is TGTGCCTGGAACCCCGGGAGGGCCGGGGGCATTCAGTACTTC. Filled out from reference TRBV30 and TRBJ2-4, the complete variable domain reads SQTIHQWPATLVQPVGSPLSLECTVEGTSNPNLYWYRQAAGRGLQLLFYSVGIGQISSEVPQNLSASRPQDRQFILSSKKLLLSDSGFYLCAWNPGRAGGIQYFGAGTRLSVL.